The 5 T cell receptor beta chains below all came from one sample that was sequenced in a study of blood T cell repertoires in COVID-19. Clones were read by immunoSEQ multiplex PCR, and TCRdb kept only the in-frame ones, dropping some. There are under 150,000 clones in the sample; about 77% occur only once, and around 4% lies in the top ten. Sequencing input: peripheral blood. The origin of the receptors is a man in his 60s with acute or convalescent COVID-19.

DNA for the CDR3: TGTGCCAGCAGCTGGGGACAGCTTAATGAAAAACTGTTTTTT. Its translation: CASSWGQLNEKLFF. This sequence joins TRBV27 and TRBJ1-4, with 7 bases fitting TRBD1. V lost 6 bases to trimming and J lost 4 bases; unmatched junction nucleotides: 5. Germline V gene sequence: CDR1 MNHEY, CDR2 SMNVEV (reference sequence). The CDR3 runs to 14 residues.

This clone was found a few times. CDR3 sequence reads: CASSSRRATGELFF. As DNA, the CDR3 is TGTGCCAGCAGCTCCCGGAGGGCCACCGGGGAGCTGTTTTTT. The chain couples TRBV11-2 to TRBJ2-2; possibly TRBD2 for D (6 bases). The CDR3 is 14 amino acids. Trimming removed 4 bases from V and 4 bases from J, with 10 bases in between. Germline-derived CDR1 and CDR2 are SGHAT and FQNNGV. Together with reference TRBV11-2 and TRBJ2-2, the CDR3 gives the full variable domain: EAGVAQSPRYKIIEKRQSVAFWCNPISGHATLYWYQQILGQGPKLLIQFQNNGVVDDSQLPKDRFSAERLKGVDSTLKIQPAKLEDSAVYLCASSSRRATGELFFGEGSRLTVL.

This clone was counted a single time. The chain employs TRBV19 and TRBJ2-1; 7 positions match TRBD2. The CDR3 length is 16 residues. The ends lost 4 bases at V and 4 bases at J; junction bases unmatched: 10. The germline V gene encodes CDR1 LNHDA and CDR2 SQIVND (reference sequence). CDR3 DNA sequence: TGTGCCAGTAGTACCACCCCTAGCGGCTCATACAATGAGCAGTTCTTC. Amino acids: CASSTTPSGSYNEQFF.

The genes are TRBV6-5 and TRBJ2-7, with 8 bases matching TRBD1. The CDR3 consists of 15 residues. The V gene end was trimmed by 4 bases and the J gene end by 2 bases; junction bases not matched to a gene: 7. Germline lookup yields CDR1 MNHEY and CDR2 SVGAGI. In DNA, the CDR3 is TGTGCCAGCAGTTTATACGGACAGGGAACCTACGAGCAGTACTTC. Translated: CASSLYGQGTYEQYF.

This clone was observed at least ten times. The rearrangement joins TRBV7-8 to TRBJ2-5; TRBD2 agrees at 9 bases. V dropped 1 base and J dropped 5; count of bases not matched to a gene: 14. The CDR3 loop spans 18 amino acids. Germline CDR1 SGHVS, CDR2 FQNEAQ. The CDR3 sequence: CASSLESKTSGGVETQYF. The DNA of the CDR3 is TGTGCCAGCAGCTTAGAATCCAAGACTAGCGGAGGCGTGGAGACCCAGTACTTC.